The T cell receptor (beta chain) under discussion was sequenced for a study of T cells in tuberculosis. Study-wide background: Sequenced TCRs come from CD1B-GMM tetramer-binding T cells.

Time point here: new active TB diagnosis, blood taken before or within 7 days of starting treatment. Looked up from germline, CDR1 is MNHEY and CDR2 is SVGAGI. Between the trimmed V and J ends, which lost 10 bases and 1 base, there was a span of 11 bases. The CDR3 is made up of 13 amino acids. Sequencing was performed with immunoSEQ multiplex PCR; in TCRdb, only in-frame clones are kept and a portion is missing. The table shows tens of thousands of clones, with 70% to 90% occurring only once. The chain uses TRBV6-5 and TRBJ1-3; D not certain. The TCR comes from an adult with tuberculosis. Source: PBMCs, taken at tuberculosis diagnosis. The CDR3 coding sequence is TGTGCCACCTCAGACGGGTCTGGAAACACCATATATTTT. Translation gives CATSDGSGNTIYF.